These T cell receptor beta chains were read from a single sample in a study of blood T cell repertoires in COVID-19. TCRdb's copy holds only in-frame clones and misses some; the assay was immunoSEQ multiplex PCR. In the table there are fewer than 300,000 clones, roughly 88% of which are singletons. The sequenced sample was peripheral blood. The receptors here all came from a human donor with COVID-19, enrolled during active disease. The donor label of this sample is uncertain. CDR3s include the opening cysteine and the closing phenylalanine or tryptophan. Clone size appears in some rows only: once, few, many, or a class for an expanded clone.

j_call | clone_size | v_call | cdr3_aa
TRBJ2-1 | - | TRBV19 | CASSESTYNEQFF
TRBJ1-1 | once | TRBV7-8 | CASSPTGRNTEAFF
TRBJ1-2 | once | TRBV28 | CASRPPGQAYGYTF
TRBJ2-3 | - | TRBV11-3 | CASSLGSSATDTQYF
TRBJ1-1 | - | TRBV5-1 | CASSDRDSRNTEAFF
TRBJ2-1 | once | TRBV5-4 | CASSRLAGRYNEQFF
TRBJ1-5 | once | TRBV28 | CASSSGQGWQPQHF
TRBJ1-1 | few | TRBV18 | CASSPLVTGGLHTEAFF
TRBJ2-2 | - | TRBV29-1 | CSAVRERNTGELFF
TRBJ1-6 | - | TRBV6-5 | CASSSDRGRLVSPLHF
TRBJ1-1 | - | TRBV9 | CASSHQGAGTEAFF
TRBJ2-7 | once | TRBV3-1/TRBV3-2 | CASSQVRASGSYEQYF
TRBJ2-7 | once | TRBV5-1 | CASSFLSGQNVEQYF
TRBJ1-5 | - | TRBV2 | CASSDNTRTGQPQHF
TRBJ1-1 | - | TRBV27 | CASSLSGGPNTEAFF
TRBJ2-5 | - | TRBV11-2 | CASSRSTIRETQYF
TRBJ1-2 | - | TRBV3-1/TRBV3-2 | CASSLKGGYTF
TRBJ1-1 | - | TRBV7-3 | CASSVIDRDRGESYTEAFF
TRBJ1-5 | - | TRBV7-2 | CASSLAQTGDNQPQHF
TRBJ1-1 | - | TRBV6-5 | CASSDGREVGTEAFF
TRBJ2-3 | few | TRBV28 | CASSLAGADTQYF
TRBJ2-1 | - | TRBV19 | CASSWTSGREEQFF
TRBJ1-5 | once | TRBV19 | CASSMIPTSGNQPQHF
TRBJ2-2 | - | TRBV7-2 | CASSSRTSGSVTGELFF
TRBJ1-3 | - | TRBV6-6 | CASSLSRGNTIYF
TRBJ1-1 | - | TRBV25-1 | CASSEGRASEAFF
TRBJ1-5 | - | TRBV7-9 | CASSLPGNHLGSNQPQHF